This record looks at one TCR beta chain sequence and its context. Its antigen remains unidentified. The primer mix had 60 Vbeta and 13 Jbeta primers. Here immunoSEQ multiplex PCR was the method, and the copy in TCRdb shows in-frame clones only, minus some. Of some 200,000 clones in the sample, 79% were seen once. This sample was taken from a study of cytomegalovirus exposure and HLA in healthy donors. The CDR3 is 17 residues long. From germline, CDR1 is ENHRY and CDR2 SYGVKD. The germline V and J ends were trimmed by 10 bases and 1 base, with 22 bases remaining between them. General observations from the study: Analyzed later, most CMV-associated TCR beta chains appeared HLA-restricted. Specific recognition of CMV antigens was confirmed in vitro for a few chains (all CMV-associated).

The source material was PBMCs. The chain couples TRBV10-3 to TRBJ2-2; tentative D call: TRBD1 (8 bases). The receptor's source is a girl between 10 and 17 years old in good health and CMV-seropositive. CDR3 bases: TGTGCCACCCCACCCTTGACAGGGGAGGGGAACACCGGGGAGCTGTTTTTT. Protein sequence: CATPPLTGEGNTGELFF.